The 6 T cell receptor beta chains below come from one sample, sequenced in a study of radiotherapy plus CTLA-4 blockade in lung cancer. Repertoires were generated with immunoSEQ multiplex PCR, while TCRdb's copy carries only in-frame clones and drops some. Counted here are around 45,000 clones, about 70% occurring once; the ten biggest clones make up 20% to 30%. The sequences come from peripheral blood, collected from a patient treated with radiotherapy plus ipilimumab. The receptors shown here come from a human donor with non-small cell lung cancer who had a partial response to radiotherapy plus ipilimumab.

This chain uses TRBV9 with TRBJ2-1; no clear D gene. V was shortened by 3 bases and J by 10 bases, with 17 bases between the two germline ends. The CDR3 is 14 residues long. Germline CDR1 SGDLS, CDR2 YYNGEE. The CDR3 nucleotides are TGTGCCAGCAGCGGTAGTGGGTGGGCCAAGGAGCAGTTCTTC. Translated, it gives CASSGSGWAKEQFF.

This clone is medium-sized within its sample. This chain uses TRBV10-3 with TRBJ1-5; TRBD1 agrees at 7 bases. The CDR3 is made up of 13 amino acids. Germline V gives CDR1 ENHRY, CDR2 SYGVKD. Losses at the gene ends were 6 bases for V and 2 bases for J; bases not matched to a gene: 1. The CDR3 loop is CAIRTGGNQPQHF. CDR3 bases: TGTGCCATCAGAACAGGGGGCAATCAGCCCCAGCATTTT.

The J gene is TRBJ2-7, the V gene TRBV19; TRBD2 is a possible D gene (6 bases). Germline assignment: CDR1 LNHDA and CDR2 SQIVND (reference sequence). V shed 1 base and J shed 2 bases, with 18 bases lying between them. The CDR3 runs to 17 residues. The CDR3 here is CASSIARRGTRAYEQYF. DNA of the CDR3: TGTGCCAGTAGTATAGCCCGTCGGGGGACTCGTGCCTACGAGCAGTACTTC.

The chain has TRBV18 and TRBJ2-1, with D unresolved. Germline V CDR1 and CDR2: KGHSH, LQKENI. V gave up 1 base and J gave up 2 bases, with 9 bases separating them. The CDR3 contains 15 residues. The CDR3 DNA reads as TGTGCCAGCTCACCACGGAGCAATCCCTACAATGAGCAGTTCTTC. This encodes CASSPRSNPYNEQFF.

This clone was counted between two and nine times. The rearrangement uses TRBV29-1 and TRBJ1-3; 7 bases fit TRBD1. The V and J ends lost 5 bases and 3 bases, in that order; junction bases with no gene match: 4. From germline, CDR1 is SQVTM and CDR2 ANQGSEA. CDR3 length: 13 residues. The CDR3 reads CSVKTGSGNTIYF. In nucleotides, the CDR3 is TGCAGCGTTAAGACAGGGAGTGGAAACACCATATATTTT.

This sequence joins TRBV5-1 and TRBJ2-2, with 7 bases that match TRBD1. This CDR3 is 14 amino acids long. J gave up 9 bases and V 0 bases, and 5 bases lay outside the gene matches. Per the germline V gene, CDR1 is SGHRS and CDR2 is YFSETQ. The CDR3 is CASSLGQGARELFF. The CDR3 DNA is TGCGCCAGCAGCTTGGGACAGGGAGCGAGGGAGCTGTTTTTT.